This T cell receptor beta chain was recovered during a study of T cell responses to AZD1222 COVID-19 vaccine. This clone was recorded only once. Per the germline V gene, CDR1 is SEHNR and CDR2 is FQNEAQ (reference sequence). Trimming pared 4 bases from V and 2 bases from J, leaving 11 bases between. This CDR3 has 14 residues. Some clones are missing from TCRdb's copy, which holds only in-frame ones; the method was immunoSEQ multiplex PCR. The table records roughly 150,000 clones, more than 85% of them present only once. The TCR comes from an adult who received the AZD1222 COVID-19 vaccine. The gene calls are TRBV7-9 and TRBJ1-1; D not resolved. Sequenced here: peripheral blood, sampled 28 days after the second AZD1222 dose. CDR3 DNA sequence: TGTGCCAGCAGCTCCAGCAGCGCCAACACTGAAGCTTTCTTT. It translates to CASSSSSANTEAFF.